The 15 T cell receptor beta chains below were found in one sample sequenced in a study of spatial heterogeneity in lung cancer. In TCRdb, the 5' RACE reads were re-called with MiXCR into one record per CDR3 protein. The sample includes more than 95,000 distinct CDR3 sequences, over 9% seen only once; the top ten take around a sixth. Time point indicated: blood at routine non-recurrence follow-up after resection. Whole RNA from tumor, nontumor lung or frozen PBMC was sequenced unsorted. The specimen comprised PBMCs, sampled at follow-up. Receptor source: a male donor with early-stage non-small cell lung cancer.

This clonotype was counted many times. This chain joins TRBV4-2 and TRBJ2-7; tentatively, D is TRBD2 (5 bases). This CDR3 contains 15 residues. Germline-derived CDR1 and CDR2 are LGHNA and YNFKEQ. Trimming cost V 0 bases and J 9 bases, with 18 bases left between them. The CDR3 coding sequence is TGTGCCAGCAGCCAAGATTCCGGATCGGCAGGAGGGCAGTACTTC. It yields the protein CASSQDSGSAGGQYF.

This clonotype was seen repeatedly, ten times or more. The chain is built from TRBV18 and TRBJ1-1; D unresolved. The germline V gene has CDR1 KGHSH and CDR2 LQKENI. Trimming took 3 bases from V and 0 from J, leaving 5 bases between them. The CDR3 is 13 residues long. This chain's CDR3 is CASSPDLNTEAFF. CDR3 DNA: TGTGCCAGCTCACCGGATTTGAACACTGAAGCTTTCTTT.

This chain joins TRBV14 and TRBJ1-2; no firm D call. Germline V lookup: CDR1 SGHDN, CDR2 FVKESK. This CDR3 has 13 residues. The ends were cut back, 8 bases at V and 7 bases at J, with 17 bases in the middle. CDR3 amino acids: CASGSAPYGGYTF. The CDR3 DNA follows: TGTGCCAGCGGCTCTGCCCCATATGGTGGCTACACCTTC. The full variable domain, completed using reference TRBV14 and TRBJ1-2, is EAGVTQFPSHSVIEKGQTVTLRCDPISGHDNLYWYRRVMGKEIKFLLHFVKESKQDESGMPNNRFLAERTGGTYSTLKVQPAELEDSGVYFCASGSAPYGGYTFGSGTRLTVV.

The chain couples TRBV4-1 to TRBJ1-2; D call uncertain. The CDR3 contains 15 residues. Germline V gene lookup returns CDR1 MGHRA and CDR2 YSYEKL. V dropped 1 base and J dropped 4 bases, with 13 bases sitting between them. CDR3 residues: CASSQGPTMSYGYTF. CDR3 in DNA: TGCGCCAGCAGCCAAGGGCCCACAATGTCCTATGGCTACACCTTC.

J is TRBJ2-7 and V is TRBV5-5; TRBD2 is a possible D gene (6 bases). The CDR3 contains 14 residues. The V gene lost 3 bases and the J gene lost 2 bases, with 12 bases spanning the gap. Germline CDR1 and CDR2: SGHKS and YYEKEE (reference sequence). The CDR3 DNA follows: TGTGCCAGCAGCTATAATCCGGGAGCCTACGAGCAGTACTTC. Residues: CASSYNPGAYEQYF.

This clonotype occurred a few times. The V gene is TRBV5-1, the J gene TRBJ1-4, with a weak D call TRBD1 (5 bases). Germline V gene sequence: CDR1 SGHRS, CDR2 YFSETQ. V lost 3 bases to trimming and J lost 5 bases, with 14 bases between them. This CDR3 region has 15 residues. CDR3: CASSSGGTLNEKLFF. The CDR3 DNA follows: TGCGCCAGCAGCTCGGGAGGGACCTTAAATGAAAAACTGTTTTTT.

This clonotype was observed at least ten times. The V and J genes are TRBV29-1 and TRBJ1-2, with 9 bases that match TRBD1. The CDR3 loop spans 13 amino acids. Per germline, CDR1 SQVTM and CDR2 ANQGSEA. V dropped 6 bases and J dropped 4; count of bases not matched to a gene: 6. The CDR3: CSVDRDRAYGYTF. The CDR3 DNA is TGCAGCGTGGACCGGGACAGGGCCTATGGCTACACCTTC.

This clonotype was detected ten times or more. The gene calls are TRBV3-1 and TRBJ2-7, with TRBD2 as a possible D gene (6 bases). The CDR3 length is 14 residues. V was shortened by 0 bases and J by 6 bases, with 12 bases between the two germline ends. CDR1 LGHDT and CDR2 YNNKEL come from the germline V gene (reference sequence). The CDR3: CASSQDPGVAEQYF. CDR3 bases: TGTGCCAGCAGCCAAGATCCGGGGGTAGCCGAGCAGTACTTC.

In this sample, this clonotype turned up a few times. J is TRBJ2-3 and V is TRBV5-1, with unresolved D. The CDR3 is made up of 15 amino acids. The germline V gene has CDR1 SGHRS and CDR2 YFSETQ. V lost 0 bases and J lost 6, with 14 bases in between. The CDR3 protein is CASSLAGPPWDTQYF. The CDR3 DNA is TGCGCCAGCAGCTTGGCCGGCCCCCCCTGGGATACGCAGTATTTT.

This clonotype was seen more than once but under ten times. The chain employs TRBV7-2 and TRBJ2-3; 10 nucleotides agree with TRBD2. The germline gives CDR1 SGHTA, CDR2 FQGNSA. V dropped 1 base and J dropped 3; count of bases not matched to a gene: 7. CDR3 length equals 17 residues. Written as DNA, the CDR3 is TGTGCCAGCAGCTTAGAACCAGCGGGGGGGCCAACAGATACGCAGTATTTT. Amino acid sequence: CASSLEPAGGPTDTQYF.

The chain is built from TRBV15 and TRBJ2-7; TRBD2 matches 7 bases. Germline CDR1 is LNHNV and CDR2 is YYDKDF (reference sequence). V dropped 5 bases and J dropped 2; count of bases not matched to a gene: 6. The CDR3 extends over 14 amino acids. CDR3 nucleotide sequence: TGTGCCACCAGCGAAGCGGGGCCCGCCTACGAGCAGTACTTC. Translated, it gives CATSEAGPAYEQYF.

This clonotype was detected a few times. The chain joins TRBV15 to TRBJ2-5, with 8 bases fitting TRBD2. The V segment lost 3 bases and the J segment 6 bases; nucleotides outside the gene matches: 9. Germline V gene lookup returns CDR1 LNHNV and CDR2 YYDKDF (reference sequence). The CDR3 covers 15 residues. CDR3 region: CATSSQAGGGKTQYF. The CDR3 DNA follows: TGTGCCACCAGCAGTCAGGCGGGGGGTGGAAAGACCCAGTACTTC.

The chain links TRBV4-2 to TRBJ1-6, with TRBD1 identical over 9 bases. Trimming removed 4 bases from V and 5 bases from J; junction bases left unmatched: 6. There are 16 residues in the CDR3. Per the germline V gene, CDR1 is LGHNA and CDR2 is YNFKEQ. CDR3 in DNA: TGTGCCAGCAGCCCGAGGGACAGGGACGATAATTCACCCCTCCACTTT. It is translated as CASSPRDRDDNSPLHF.

The chain combines TRBV20-1 with TRBJ2-4; weak D call: TRBD1 (5 bases). V lost 5 bases, J lost 7 bases, and 15 bases lay in between. The germline CDR1 and CDR2 sequences are DFQATT and SNEGSKA (reference sequence). CDR3 length: 13 residues. CDR3 sequence (DNA): TGCAGTGCTGTTCTTGGGGCAGAGAACATTCAGTACTTC. It specifies CSAVLGAENIQYF.

This rearrangement joins TRBV5-1 to TRBJ2-2; TRBD1 matches at 7 bases. Germline V gene data show CDR1 as SGHRS and CDR2 as YFSETQ. CDR3 size: 16 residues. The V and J ends lost 5 bases and 5 bases, in that order; junction bases with no gene match: 12. The DNA for the CDR3 is TGCGCCAGCAGACTGCCCGGGACAGAACGAACCGGGGAGCTGTTTTTT. This sequence encodes CASRLPGTERTGELFF. Full variable domain (outside the CDR3, taken from reference TRBV5-1 and TRBJ2-2): KAGVTQTPRYLIKTRGQQVTLSCSPISGHRSVSWYQQTPGQGLQFLFEYFSETQRNKGNFPGRFSGRQFSNSRSEMNVSTLELGDSALYLCASRLPGTERTGELFFGEGSRLTVL.